Listed here are 18 T cell receptor beta chains from one sample, sequenced in a study of early T cells in non-severe SARS-CoV-2 infection. MiXCR was run by TCRdb on the 5' RACE reads, yielding one entry per CDR3 protein. The table includes 75,000 to 90,000 distinct CDR3 sequences, 5.5% to 7.5% detected once. Sequencing was carried out using whole blood. These receptor sequences come from an adult who was a healthcare worker with PCR-confirmed SARS-CoV-2 infection or an uninfected control (not recorded which).

The sample holds many counts of this clonotype. V is TRBV7-9 and J is TRBJ1-1; 11 bases line up with TRBD1. CDR3 length: 16 residues. The germline gives CDR1 SEHNR, CDR2 FQNEAQ (reference sequence). Unmatched junction bases numbered 9, after V lost 5 bases and J lost 4 bases. CDR3 region: CASSGQGAGGGTEAFF. For the CDR3, the DNA is TGTGCCAGCAGCGGACAGGGGGCAGGTGGTGGCACTGAAGCTTTCTTT. The complete variable domain, with remaining parts taken from reference TRBV7-9 and TRBJ1-1, reads DTGVSQNPRHKITKRGQNVTFRCDPISEHNRLYWYRQTLGQGPEFLTYFQNEAQLEKSRLLSDRFSAERPKGSFSTLEIQRTEQGDSAMYLCASSGQGAGGGTEAFFGQGTRLTVV.

The chain joins TRBV7-9 to TRBJ2-5; 7 bases match TRBD2. In germline, CDR1 is SEHNR, CDR2 FQNEAQ (reference sequence). Germline trimming cut 3 bases from V and 5 bases from J; bases unmatched to any gene: 6. This CDR3 spans 14 amino acids. The CDR3 DNA is TGTGCCAGCAGCTTCAGCGGGAAAAGGGAGACCCAGTACTTC. Its translation: CASSFSGKRETQYF.

Many counts were recorded for this clonotype. This chain links TRBV6-5 with TRBJ1-5; D may be TRBD1 (6 bases). The germline V and J ends were trimmed by 7 bases and 4 bases, with 14 bases remaining between them. The CDR3 contains 14 residues. Germline values: CDR1 MNHEY, CDR2 SVGAGI. The CDR3 sequence is CASTAGTPNQPQHF. The CDR3 coding sequence is TGTGCCAGCACCGCCGGGACACCTAATCAGCCCCAGCATTTT.

This clonotype was counted many times. One end of the junction is discordant with germline, which a read error may explain. The DNA for the CDR3 is TGTGCCAGCAGGCCGACAGGGGGCACTCAAGCGACCCAGTACTTC. Its translation is CASRPTGGTQATQYF. The chain has TRBV7-9 and TRBJ2-5, with 10 bases lining up with TRBD1. Germline V gene sequence: CDR1 SEHNR, CDR2 FQNEAQ (reference sequence). CDR3 length: 15 amino acids.

This clonotype occurred a few times. As DNA, the CDR3 is TGTGCCAGCAGCAAAGTGACGCCCCTACCCCCCTACGAGCAGTACTTC. It codes for CASSKVTPLPPYEQYF. The chain couples TRBV21-1 to TRBJ2-7; the table's TRBD1 call for D was not verified on the DNA. TRBV21-1 is shown as a pseudogene. The CDR3 spans 16 residues.

The chain uses TRBV29-1 and TRBJ2-3; 10 bases are shared with TRBD2. This CDR3 has 15 amino acids. Germline V gives CDR1 SQVTM, CDR2 ANQGSEA. V lost 4 bases to trimming and J lost 8 bases; unmatched junction nucleotides: 12. This CDR3 reads CSVAGGLADGGTQYF. CDR3 in DNA: TGCAGCGTTGCCGGCGGACTAGCGGATGGAGGTACGCAGTATTTT.

CDR3 in DNA: TGTGCCAGCAGCCAGCGACAGCCTTCACCCCTCCACTTT. Protein: CASSQRQPSPLHF. The rearrangement joins TRBV3-1 to TRBJ1-6; a possible D gene is TRBD1 (5 bases). The V and J ends lost 3 bases and 9 bases respectively, with 9 bases between them. Germline V gene sequence: CDR1 LGHDT, CDR2 YNNKEL (reference sequence). The CDR3 loop spans 13 amino acids. Variable domain in full (rest from reference TRBV3-1 and TRBJ1-6): DTAVSQTPKYLVTQMGNDKSIKCEQNLGHDTMYWYKQDSKKFLKIMFSYNNKELIINETVPNRFSPKSPDKAHLNLHINSLELGDSAVYFCASSQRQPSPLHFGNGTRLTVT.

There are a few counts of this clonotype. V is TRBV19 and J is TRBJ2-1, with 9 bases fitting TRBD2. The ends lost 2 bases at V and 7 bases at J; junction bases unmatched: 9. The CDR3 is made up of 16 amino acids. Germline V CDR1 and CDR2: LNHDA, SQIVND (reference sequence). The CDR3 spells CASSIRVAGVYNEQFF. CDR3 sequence (DNA): TGTGCCAGTAGTATACGTGTAGCGGGAGTTTATAATGAGCAGTTCTTC.

The genes are TRBV18 and TRBJ2-1, with 7 positions matching TRBD1. CDR3 length: 15 residues. The germline V gene has CDR1 KGHSH and CDR2 LQKENI. Trimming removed 6 bases from V and 5 bases from J; junction bases left unmatched: 10. CDR3 protein: CASSPIRGSNNEQFF. CDR3 coding DNA: TGTGCCAGCTCTCCGATCAGGGGGTCCAACAATGAGCAGTTCTTC.

A few counts support this clonotype. This chain uses TRBV4-2 with TRBJ2-3; 10 nucleotides align to TRBD2. Germline V gene data show CDR1 as LGHNA and CDR2 as YNFKEQ. The CDR3 loop spans 18 amino acids. The trim removed 0 bases at V and 6 bases at J, leaving 12 bases unmatched. For the CDR3, the DNA is TGTGCCAGCAGCCAAGATCTTGGGAGCGGGGGGGCCTTGGATACGCAGTATTTT. The encoded protein is CASSQDLGSGGALDTQYF.

This clonotype appeared many times. The V and J genes are TRBV7-2 and TRBJ2-3; 9 bases agree with TRBD2. Trimming at V came to 5 bases and at J to 1 base, leaving 4 bases not matched to a gene. The CDR3 extends over 15 amino acids. Per germline, CDR1 SGHTA and CDR2 FQGNSA. The chain's CDR3 is CASSPQRGGTDTQYF. The DNA for the CDR3 is TGTGCCAGCAGCCCCCAGCGGGGGGGCACAGATACGCAGTATTTT.

Ten or more counts support this clonotype. The chain has TRBV20-1 and TRBJ2-1, with D maybe TRBD2 (6 bases). This CDR3 contains 18 residues. V lost 4 bases, J lost 0 bases, and 22 bases lay in between. Germline V gene lookup returns CDR1 DFQATT and CDR2 SNEGSKA (reference sequence). The CDR3 bases are TGCAGTGCTAAATGGGGACTCCAACCCTCGGCCTCCTACAATGAGCAGTTCTTC. Encoded protein: CSAKWGLQPSASYNEQFF.

The table lists this clonotype with many counts. The chain recombines TRBV28 with TRBJ2-2; the match to TRBD1 covers 8 bases. V was clipped by 6 bases and J by 2 bases; unmatched bases: 8. The CDR3 spans 16 residues. Looked up from germline, CDR1 is MDHEN and CDR2 is SYDVKM. The CDR3 protein is CASRHRTGINTGELFF. In nucleotides, the CDR3 is TGTGCCAGCAGACACCGGACAGGGATAAACACCGGGGAGCTGTTTTTT. Full variable domain (remainder filled in from reference TRBV28 and TRBJ2-2): DVKVTQSSRYLVKRTGEKVFLECVQDMDHENMFWYRQDPGLGLRLIYFSYDVKMKEKGDIPEGYSVSREKKERFSLILESASTNQTSMYLCASRHRTGINTGELFFGEGSRLTVL.

J is TRBJ2-5 and V is TRBV11-2; no definite D call. The V and J ends lost 2 bases and 0 bases respectively, with 4 bases between them. This CDR3 has 13 residues. The V gene's germline CDR1 is SGHAT and CDR2 FQNNGV. CDR3 loop: CASSLMYQETQYF. The DNA for the CDR3 is TGTGCCAGCAGCTTAATGTACCAAGAGACCCAGTACTTC.

In its sample, this clonotype was seen many times. The CDR3 nucleotides read TGTGCCAGCAGCCCACTGGGTAGGGGGAGCAATCAGCCCCAGCATTTT. This gives the protein CASSPLGRGSNQPQHF. V gene TRBV7-8 combines with J gene TRBJ1-5, with D maybe TRBD1 (6 bases). CDR3 length: 16 residues. Trimming left V 5 bases short and J 1 base short, with 15 bases between. Germline loops: CDR1 SGHVS, CDR2 FQNEAQ.

This clonotype was counted at least ten times. The genes are TRBV4-2 and TRBJ2-1; 14 nucleotides align to TRBD2. CDR1 and CDR2 from the germline V gene are LGHNA and YNFKEQ. The CDR3 has 17 amino acids. V shed 0 bases, J shed 7 bases, and the junction held 5 bases outside the gene matches. The CDR3 loop reads CASSQEGTSGSGNEQFF. The CDR3 region has the DNA TGTGCCAGCAGCCAAGAAGGGACTAGCGGGAGTGGTAATGAGCAGTTCTTC.

The rearrangement links TRBV5-1 to TRBJ2-1; 13 nucleotides agree with TRBD2. The V and J ends lost 6 bases and 9 bases, in that order; junction bases with no gene match: 12. Germline CDR1 SGHRS, CDR2 YFSETQ. This CDR3 has 16 residues. CDR3 residues: CASNDPGGLAGFEQFF. The CDR3 nucleotides read TGCGCCAGCAACGACCCTGGGGGACTAGCGGGATTTGAGCAGTTCTTC.

There are many counts of this clonotype. The V and J genes are TRBV7-2 and TRBJ2-7; possible D gene TRBD2, 5 bases. CDR3 length: 15 residues. Germline loops: CDR1 SGHTA, CDR2 FQGNSA. Trimming took off 5 bases at V and 5 bases at J, with 19 bases between the two ends. The CDR3 DNA sequence: TGTGCCAGCAGCGCTGCTAGCACCTCCAACCACGAGCAGTACTTC. Its translation: CASSAASTSNHEQYF.